This T cell receptor beta chain was recovered during a study of T cells after yellow fever vaccination. This clonotype has a handful of counts. This CDR3 spans 16 amino acids. The V gene's germline CDR1 is MDHEN and CDR2 SYDVKM. Trimming took 6 bases from V and 0 from J, leaving 15 bases between them. MiXCR, run by TCRdb on the 5' RACE reads, gives a single entry per CDR3 protein. Here the sample spans some 500,000 distinct CDR3 sequences, 13% being singletons. The sample in question was PBMCs, obtained on the day of the yellow fever booster vaccination. The chain combines TRBV28 with TRBJ2-1; D may be TRBD2 (6 bases). The receptor's source is a man between 25 and 39 years old who received the YFV17D yellow fever vaccine. The chain's CDR3 is CASSGPGSSSYNEQFF. The CDR3 bases are TGTGCCAGCAGCGGTCCCGGGAGCAGCTCCTACAATGAGCAGTTCTTC.